The clone carrying this T cell receptor (beta chain) showed up just once. The protocol was immunoSEQ multiplex PCR, while the TCRdb copy is restricted to in-frame clones and leaves out a portion. The profile shows roughly 140,000 clones, around 84% of them singletons. These data originate in a study of blood T cell repertoires in COVID-19. Participants came from fewer than 25 US areas, aged about 18 to 95 years. CDR3 length equals 16 residues. Germline loops: CDR1 LGHDT, CDR2 YNNKEL (reference sequence). Trimming removed 0 bases from V and 4 bases from J; junction bases left unmatched: 7. The receptor comes from a man in his fifties or sixties who had recovered from COVID-19. J is TRBJ2-7 and V is TRBV3-1 (or the pseudogene TRBV3-2); 9 nucleotides agree with TRBD1. The specimen sequenced was PBMCs or T cells enriched from blood (not recorded which). CDR3 region: CASSQDVGTGSYEQYF. CDR3 DNA sequence: TGTGCCAGCAGCCAAGATGTTGGGACAGGGTCGTACGAGCAGTACTTC.